Each of the 28 T cell receptor beta chains below was sequenced from the same sample in a study of glioma-infiltrating T cells. The iRepertoire nested amplicon-rescue multiplex PCR amplified TCR alpha and beta CDR3s from RNA. TCRdb reanalysed the multiplex PCR reads using MiXCR and keeps one entry per CDR3 protein. The sample lists about 400,000 distinct CDR3 sequences, 41% occurring once. The sample was glioma tissue, nonneoplastic brain tissue, or PBMCs (not recorded which). These receptor sequences come from a human donor with low-grade glioma or glioblastoma, undergoing nonglioma brain surgery, or in good health (not recorded which).

The chain joins TRBV5-1 to TRBJ2-1; 10 bases agree with TRBD2. Unmatched junction bases numbered 7, after V lost 3 bases and J lost 4 bases. The CDR3 covers 16 residues. Germline CDR1 is SGHRS and CDR2 is YFSETQ. The CDR3 here is CASSSRTSGGYNEQFF. Written as DNA, the CDR3 is TGCGCCAGCAGCTCCAGGACTAGCGGAGGGTACAATGAGCAGTTCTTC.

The chain has TRBV7-2 and TRBJ2-5; D could derive from TRBD1 or TRBD2 (6 bases each). Germline CDR1 is SGHTA and CDR2 is FQGNSA. The CDR3 length is 15 residues. Between the trimmed V and J ends, which lost 2 bases and 11 bases, there was a span of 21 bases. CDR3 coding DNA: TGTGCCAGCAGCTTAAAGGTGACGGGGGCGCGGTCTCAGTACTTC. Its translation: CASSLKVTGARSQYF.

The V and J genes are TRBV7-9 and TRBJ2-5; 8 bases are a match to TRBD2. Germline CDR1 is SEHNR and CDR2 is FQNEAQ (reference sequence). CDR3 size: 14 residues. V shed 5 bases, J shed 2 bases, and the junction held 4 bases outside the gene matches. CDR3 DNA: TGTGCCAGCAGCAGGGGACTAGAACAAGAGACCCAGTACTTC. Residues: CASSRGLEQETQYF.

V gene TRBV5-4 combines with J gene TRBJ1-4, with TRBD1 matching 9 bases. CDR1 and CDR2 from the germline V gene are SGHNT and YYREEE (reference sequence). The CDR3 has 14 residues. Unmatched junction bases numbered 6, after V lost 4 bases and J lost 8 bases. CDR3 coding DNA: TGTGCCAGCAGCCGGACAGGGGTTGACGAAAAACTGTTTTTT. Translating it yields CASSRTGVDEKLFF.

About this clonotype itself: A read error is possible here, since a much larger clone lies one base away. The chain joins TRBV27 to TRBJ2-1; tentatively, D is TRBD2 (5 bases). CDR3 length: 14 amino acids. Germline CDR1 MNHEY, CDR2 SMNVEV (reference sequence). The CDR3 loop reads CASSPTGSYNEEFF. The DNA of the CDR3 is TGTGCCAGCAGTCCGACGGGAAGTTACAATGAGGAGTTCTTC.

In regard to this clonotype: A single base separates this from a much larger clone, so it may be a read error. The chain is built from TRBV27 and TRBJ1-4; D is unclear. The CDR3 runs 12 residues. The germline gives CDR1 MNHEY, CDR2 SMNVEV (reference sequence). The CDR3 here is CASSSINEKPFF. The CDR3 DNA is TGTGCCAGCAGTTCCATTAATGAAAAACCGTTTTTT.

On this clonotype itself: It is likely a read error, because the conserved phenylalanine at the end of the CDR3 is missing. The chain employs TRBV28 and TRBJ2-7; D is possibly TRBD2 (6 bases). This CDR3 contains 13 residues. Germline V gene data show CDR1 as MDHEN and CDR2 as SYDVKM. The V gene lost 8 bases and the J gene lost 3 bases, with 14 bases spanning the gap. The CDR3 reads CASRDPGVYEQYS. The DNA of the CDR3 is TGTGCCAGCCGAGACCCGGGAGTCTACGAGCAGTACTCC.

About this clonotype: An end of the junction does not agree with germline; a read error may underlie this. The rearrangement uses TRBV7-2 and TRBJ1-2; 8 bases map to TRBD1. The CDR3 runs 15 residues. Germline CDR1 is SGHTA and CDR2 is FQGNSA. Written as DNA, the CDR3 is TGTGCCAGCAGCTTATCGGCAGGGGGCAACTATGGCTCCACCTTC. As protein: CASSLSAGGNYGSTF. The entire variable domain, with the rest obtained from reference TRBV7-2 and TRBJ1-2, is as follows: GAGVSQSPSNKVTEKGKDVELRCDPISGHTALYWYRQSLGQGLEFLIYFQGNSAPDKSGLPSDRFSAERTGGSVSTLTIQRTQQEDSAVYLCASSLSAGGNYGSTFGSGTRLTVV.

This chain connects TRBV6-2 or TRBV6-3 to TRBJ2-3; D call uncertain. The CDR3 has 15 residues. Germline V gene data show CDR1 as MNHEY and CDR2 as SVGEGT. The V gene lost 6 bases and the J gene lost 8 bases, with 21 bases spanning the gap. The DNA of the CDR3 is TGTGCCAGCAGCCCCGCCGCTAGAGGATTAGGTACGCAGTATTTT. This codes for CASSPAARGLGTQYF.

The CDR3 loop is CASGGTGTDTQYF. The DNA of the CDR3 is TGTGCCAGCGGTGGGACCGGCACAGATACGCAGTATTTT. This chain uses TRBV6-1 with TRBJ2-3; the D gene could be TRBD1 or TRBD2 (5 bases each). The CDR3 sequence is 13 residues long. Trimming cost V 8 bases and J 1 base, with 10 bases left between them. Germline assignment: CDR1 MNHNS and CDR2 SASEGT.

V and J are TRBV20-1 and TRBJ2-7; D gene uncertain. Germline CDR1 is DFQATT and CDR2 is SNEGSKA (reference sequence). The CDR3 is 13 residues long. V was pared by 3 bases and J by 0 bases, with 9 bases between. The DNA of the CDR3 is TGCAGTGCTAGGAGACGCAGCTCCTACGAGCAGTACTTC. This codes for CSARRRSSYEQYF.

As concerns this clonotype: Just one base apart from a much larger clone, this may be a read error. The chain links TRBV20-1 to TRBJ2-1; D perhaps matches TRBD2 (7 bases). V lost 1 base to trimming and J lost 10 bases, with 14 bases between them. The CDR3 is 13 amino acids. CDR1 and CDR2 from the germline V gene are DFQATT and SNEGSKA (reference sequence). The CDR3 DNA reads as TGCAGTGCTAGAGTAGGGGGGGTCTACGAGCAGTTCTTC. Its protein is CSARVGGVYEQFF.

In this sample, this clonotype turned up a few times. CDR3 protein: CATSRDSGPGELFF. The CDR3 DNA is TGTGCCACCAGCAGAGATAGCGGGCCCGGGGAGCTGTTTTTT. The V call is TRBV15, the J call TRBJ2-2; 7 positions match TRBD2. Germline-derived CDR1 and CDR2 are LNHNV and YYDKDF (reference sequence). The V gene end was trimmed by 0 bases and the J gene end by 6 bases; junction bases not matched to a gene: 1. CDR3 size: 14 residues.

With regard to this clonotype: A clone one base away is much larger, so this may be a read error. V usage is TRBV7-3 and J usage is TRBJ2-1, with a weak D call TRBD1 (6 bases). The germline V gene has CDR1 SGHTA and CDR2 FQGTGA. This CDR3 has 14 residues. CDR3 in DNA: TGTGCCGGCAGCCCCGACAGGTACGACAATGAGCAGTTCTTC. Amino acids: CAGSPDRYDNEQFF.

This clonotype was seen more than once but under ten times. The chain is built from TRBV11-2 and TRBJ2-3; perhaps TRBD1 as D (5 bases). The J call may be in error: the DNA end matches TRBJ1-5 better. Germline V gene data show CDR1 as SGHAT and CDR2 as FQNNGV. The CDR3 sequence is 14 residues long. The DNA for the CDR3 is TGTGCCAGCAGTCCCTACCCGGGGGGAGATACGCAGCATTTT. Its protein product is CASSPYPGGDTQHF.

In regard to this clonotype: Just one base apart from a much larger clone, this may be a read error. This sequence joins TRBV20-1 and TRBJ2-1; TRBD2 is a possible D gene (5 bases). The CDR3 totals 15 residues. CDR1 DFQATT and CDR2 SNEGSKA come from the germline V gene (reference sequence). CDR3 in amino acids: CSALNPASSNNEQFF. Here the CDR3 DNA reads TGCAGTGCCCTGAATCCGGCTAGCTCCAACAATGAGCAGTTCTTC.

This clonotype has at least ten counts. V is TRBV6-2 or TRBV6-3 and J is TRBJ1-1, with 8 positions matching TRBD1. This CDR3 region has 16 residues. Trimming removed 0 bases from V and 1 base from J; junction bases left unmatched: 4. Per germline, CDR1 MNHEY and CDR2 SVGEGT. The CDR3 sequence: CASSYSTGDWNTEAFF. The CDR3 DNA reads TGTGCCAGCAGTTACTCGACAGGGGATTGGAACACTGAAGCTTTCTTT.

In its sample, this clonotype was seen a few times. This chain connects TRBV28 to TRBJ1-1; D remains ambiguous. Trimming took 6 bases from V and 0 from J, leaving 17 bases between them. Per germline, CDR1 MDHEN and CDR2 SYDVKM. This CDR3 spans 16 amino acids. The CDR3 here is CASSPPRHLVNTEAFF. Written as DNA, the CDR3 is TGTGCCAGCAGCCCTCCCAGACACTTGGTGAACACTGAAGCTTTCTTT. Variable domain in full (rest from reference TRBV28 and TRBJ1-1): DVKVTQSSRYLVKRTGEKVFLECVQDMDHENMFWYRQDPGLGLRLIYFSYDVKMKEKGDIPEGYSVSREKKERFSLILESASTNQTSMYLCASSPPRHLVNTEAFFGQGTRLTVV.

The V call is TRBV4-2, the J call TRBJ2-5; perhaps TRBD1 as D (5 bases). CDR3 size: 18 residues. Germline assignment: CDR1 LGHNA and CDR2 YNFKEQ. The V gene lost 0 bases and the J gene lost 4 bases, with 21 bases spanning the gap. CDR3: CASSQDQGDHPFPETQYF. CDR3 in DNA: TGTGCCAGCAGCCAAGATCAGGGCGATCACCCCTTTCCAGAGACCCAGTACTTC.

This chain uses TRBV13 with TRBJ2-7; D gene uncertain. CDR1 and CDR2 from the germline V gene are PRHDT and FYEKMQ (reference sequence). This CDR3 contains 15 residues. The V end lost 6 bases, the J end lost 1 base, and 16 bases lay between the germline ends. The CDR3 is CASSTRAGASYEQYF. CDR3 in DNA: TGTGCCAGCAGTACCCGAGCCGGAGCTTCCTACGAGCAGTACTTC. The full variable domain, in which reference TRBV13 and TRBJ2-7 provide the parts outside the CDR3, is AAGVIQSPRHLIKEKRETATLKCYPIPRHDTVYWYQQGPGQDPQFLISFYEKMQSDKGSIPDRFSAQQFSDYHSELNMSSLELGDSALYFCASSTRAGASYEQYFGPGTRLTVT.

About this clonotype: Germline is not matched at one junction end, which may reflect a read error. The chain employs TRBV7-9 and TRBJ1-1; 7 positions match TRBD1. Germline CDR1 and CDR2: SEHNR and FQNEAQ (reference sequence). The CDR3 covers 14 residues. CDR3 loop: CASTGTALETEALF. In nucleotides, the CDR3 is TGTGCCAGCACCGGGACAGCTTTAGAAACTGAAGCTTTATTT.

V is TRBV4-1 and J is TRBJ1-1; D call uncertain. Trimming stripped 0 bases from V and 1 base from J, with 12 bases between. The germline V gene has CDR1 MGHRA and CDR2 YSYEKL. The CDR3 covers 16 residues. CDR3: CASSQDYIGTNTEAFF. The CDR3 DNA reads TGCGCCAGCAGCCAAGATTATATAGGAACGAACACTGAAGCTTTCTTT.

This clonotype was observed many times. The genes are TRBV27 and TRBJ2-7, with TRBD1 matching 9 bases. The CDR3 consists of 16 residues. With V trimmed by 2 bases and J by 1 base, 6 bases remained unmatched. Germline lookup yields CDR1 MNHEY and CDR2 SMNVEV (reference sequence). Here the CDR3 reads CASSLVFGTGSYEQYF. In nucleotides, the CDR3 is TGTGCCAGCAGTTTAGTCTTCGGGACAGGGTCCTACGAGCAGTACTTC.

This clonotype was counted ten times or more. The chain carries TRBV28 and TRBJ1-1, with 8 nucleotides matching TRBD1. The germline gives CDR1 MDHEN, CDR2 SYDVKM. This CDR3 region has 15 residues. V lost 5 bases and J lost 2; bases outside the gene matches: 7. CDR3 sequence (DNA): TGTGCCAGCAGTCCGGGGGACAGGCCAAACACTGAAGCTTTCTTT. Amino acid sequence: CASSPGDRPNTEAFF.

As concerns this clonotype: This could be a read error, since a much larger clone is one nucleotide away. The rearrangement uses TRBV6-2 or TRBV6-3 and TRBJ1-5; the match to TRBD1 covers 7 bases. The CDR3 has 15 amino acids. Unmatched junction bases numbered 12, after V lost 9 bases and J lost 4 bases. Per the germline V gene, CDR1 is MNHEY and CDR2 is SVGEGT. The CDR3 DNA is TGTGCCAGAAGTCACAGGGGAGGAACGAATCAGCCCCAGCATTTT. Translation: CARSHRGGTNQPQHF.

This clonotype was recorded only once. The rearrangement joins TRBV2 to TRBJ2-7, with 10 bases that match TRBD1. The CDR3 extends over 12 amino acids. The germline V gene has CDR1 SNHLY and CDR2 FYNNEI. The V and J ends lost 4 bases and 7 bases, in that order; junction bases with no gene match: 1. The CDR3 sequence is CASSADRGEQYF. CDR3 DNA: TGTGCCAGCAGTGCGGACAGGGGGGAGCAGTACTTC.

The genes are TRBV18 and TRBJ1-2; D is ambiguous. This CDR3 has 14 amino acids. V lost 0 bases, J lost 8 bases, and 13 bases lay in between. Germline V CDR1 and CDR2: KGHSH, LQKENI. The CDR3: CASSPPGRFSGYTF. DNA for the CDR3: TGTGCCAGCTCACCACCCGGGCGCTTTTCCGGCTACACCTTC.

A single count supports this clonotype. An end of the junction differs from the germline gene, which may be a read error. The V call is TRBV27, the J call TRBJ2-1, with 14 positions matching TRBD2. The CDR3 runs 21 residues. Germline V gene data show CDR1 as MNHEY and CDR2 as SMNVEV (reference sequence). CDR3: CASSLFNGGLAGVEVDNGQFF. The CDR3 DNA sequence: TGTGCCAGCAGTTTATTTAACGGGGGACTAGCGGGAGTTGAGGTCGACAATGGGCAGTTCTTC.